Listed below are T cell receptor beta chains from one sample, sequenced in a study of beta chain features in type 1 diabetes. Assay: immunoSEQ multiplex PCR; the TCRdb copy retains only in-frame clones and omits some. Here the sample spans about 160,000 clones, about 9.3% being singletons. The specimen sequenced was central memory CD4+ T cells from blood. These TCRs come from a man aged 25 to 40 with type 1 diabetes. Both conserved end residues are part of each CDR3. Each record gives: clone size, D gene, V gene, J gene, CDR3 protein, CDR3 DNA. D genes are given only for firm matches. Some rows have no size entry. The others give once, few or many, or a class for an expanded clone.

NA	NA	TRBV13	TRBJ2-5	CASKTQGGETQYF	TGTGCCAGCAAGACACAGGGTGGCGAGACCCAGTACTTC
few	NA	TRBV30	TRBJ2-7	CAWSRRTYEQYF	TGTGCCTGGAGCAGGAGGACCTACGAGCAGTACTTC
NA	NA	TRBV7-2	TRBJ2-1	CASSLESTYNEQFF	TGTGCCAGCAGCTTAGAGTCCACATACAATGAGCAGTTCTTC
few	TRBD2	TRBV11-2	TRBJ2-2	CASSLVRGSGNTGELFF	TGTGCCAGCAGCTTAGTGCGCGGGAGCGGTAACACCGGGGAGCTGTTTTTT
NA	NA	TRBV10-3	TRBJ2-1	CAISGEHNEQFF	TGTGCCATCTCGGGGGAGCACAATGAGCAGTTCTTC
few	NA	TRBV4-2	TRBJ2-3	CASSQEGGTNTDTQYF	TGTGCCAGCAGCCAAGAGGGGGGGACAAACACAGATACGCAGTATTTT
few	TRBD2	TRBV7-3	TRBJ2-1	CASSSLAGGYNEQFF	TGTGCCAGCAGCTCTCTAGCGGGAGGCTACAATGAGCAGTTCTTC
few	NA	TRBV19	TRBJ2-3	CASSKTVMSTDTQYF	TGTGCCAGTAGTAAGACAGTAATGAGCACAGATACGCAGTATTTT
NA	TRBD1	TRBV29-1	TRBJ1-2	CSAGTGATGYTF	TGCAGCGCGGGGACAGGTGCTACGGGCTACACCTTC
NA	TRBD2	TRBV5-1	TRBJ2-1	CASMDGAGGPFEQFF	TGCGCCAGCATGGATGGGGCGGGAGGGCCTTTCGAGCAGTTCTTC
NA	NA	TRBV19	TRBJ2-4	CASSSPGGAKNIQYF	TGTGCCAGTAGTAGTCCTGGAGGTGCCAAAAACATTCAGTACTTC
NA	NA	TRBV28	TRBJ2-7	CASSAYEQYF	TGTGCCAGCAGCGCCTACGAGCAGTACTTC
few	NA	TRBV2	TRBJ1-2	CASRGDTVASYGYTF	TGTGCCAGCAGGGGAGACACTGTGGCCTCATATGGCTACACCTTC
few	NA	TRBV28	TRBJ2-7	CASSNTLGLARENF	TGTGCCAGCAGTAATACCCTCGGGCTAGCGCGTGAGAACTTC
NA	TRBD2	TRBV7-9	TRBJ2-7	CASSFAGGRAYEQYF	TGTGCCAGCAGCTTTGCGGGAGGCCGAGCCTACGAGCAGTACTTC
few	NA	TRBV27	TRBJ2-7	CASSFLEGYEQYF	TGTGCCAGCAGTTTTCTAGAAGGCTACGAGCAGTACTTC
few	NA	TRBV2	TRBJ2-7	CASRYRTEQYF	TGTGCCAGCAGGTACAGGACCGAGCAGTACTTC